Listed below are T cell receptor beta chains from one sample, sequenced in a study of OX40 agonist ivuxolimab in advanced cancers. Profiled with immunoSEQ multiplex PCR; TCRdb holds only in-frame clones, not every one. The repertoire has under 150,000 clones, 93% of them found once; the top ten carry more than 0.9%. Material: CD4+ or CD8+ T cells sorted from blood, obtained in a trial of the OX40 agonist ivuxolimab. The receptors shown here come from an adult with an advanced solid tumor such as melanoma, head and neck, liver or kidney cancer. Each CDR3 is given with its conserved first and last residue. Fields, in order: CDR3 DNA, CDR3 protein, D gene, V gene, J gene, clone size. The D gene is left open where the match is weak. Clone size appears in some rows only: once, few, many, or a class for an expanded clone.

TGTGCCAGCAGCTCCGGGACTTTTTACAATGAGCAGTTCTTC,CASSSGTFYNEQFF,-,TRBV7-9,TRBJ2-1,-
TGTGCCAGCAGTCCCGGACAGCACAATCAGCCCCAGCATTTT,CASSPGQHNQPQHF,-,TRBV6-5,TRBJ1-5,-
TGCGCCAGCAGTGATTATGGTTACGAGCAGTACTTC,CASSDYGYEQYF,-,TRBV5-1,TRBJ2-7,-
TGTGCCACCAGCAGACCCCCAGAGACCCAGTACTTC,CATSRPPETQYF,-,TRBV15,TRBJ2-5,-
TGTGCCAGCAGCCAAGAATACAAATCAGATACGCAGTATTTT,CASSQEYKSDTQYF,-,TRBV4-2,TRBJ2-3,-
TGTGCCAGCAGTTTATCGCCGGGTTCCTTTTACGAGCAGTACTTC,CASSLSPGSFYEQYF,-,TRBV6-6,TRBJ2-7,-
TGTGCCAGCTCACCACAAAAGAACACTGAAGCTTTCTTT,CASSPQKNTEAFF,-,TRBV18,TRBJ1-1,-
TGTGCCAGCAGTTACTCGGCCCTGAGAATCGGAGGCTACACCTTC,CASSYSALRIGGYTF,-,TRBV6-5,TRBJ1-2,-
TGTGCCAGCAGTGCCCAGGGAACTAGCTATGGCTACACCTTC,CASSAQGTSYGYTF,-,TRBV25-1,TRBJ1-2,-
TGTGCCAGCTCAACCCAGGGACAGGGCAGACAGCCCCAGCATTTT,CASSTQGQGRQPQHF,TRBD1,TRBV2,TRBJ1-5,-
TGCAGCGTTGAAGTCCACGATACGCAGTATTTT,CSVEVHDTQYF,-,TRBV29-1,TRBJ2-3,once
TGTGCCAGCAGCTCCCTGGGATACTCCGGGGAAAAACTGTTTTTT,CASSSLGYSGEKLFF,-,TRBV7-2,TRBJ1-4,-
TGTGCCAGCAGTCAGAGTCCGGGACATCTCTATGGCTACACCTTC,CASSQSPGHLYGYTF,-,TRBV28,TRBJ1-2,-
TGTGCCAGCAGCTTCGACTGGGGCTATGGCTACACCTTC,CASSFDWGYGYTF,-,TRBV7-2,TRBJ1-2,-
TGCGCCAGCAGCGCAAGACAGGGAACCACAGATACGCAGTATTTT,CASSARQGTTDTQYF,TRBD1,TRBV5-1,TRBJ2-3,-
TGTGCCAGCAGCTCCCTACAGGGGTACACGACGAATCAGCCCCAGCATTTT,CASSSLQGYTTNQPQHF,TRBD1,TRBV7-8,TRBJ1-5,-
TGCAGCTTACAGCGAGGAAACTATGGCTACACCTTC,CSLQRGNYGYTF,-,TRBV29-1,TRBJ1-2,-
TGCGCCAGCAGCCACGGACAGTTTAAGGAAAAACTGTTTTTT,CASSHGQFKEKLFF,-,TRBV4-3,TRBJ1-4,-
TGTGCCAGCAGCTCCAGGGGAGGCCAGCCCCAGCATTTT,CASSSRGGQPQHF,-,TRBV11-1,TRBJ1-5,-
TGTGCCTGGAGTGGGCTGGAGGACTACGAGCAGTACTTC,CAWSGLEDYEQYF,-,TRBV30,TRBJ2-7,-
TGTGCCAGCAGCCTCCGGGCGGGTAGCGGAAGTTACAATGAGCAGTTCTTC,CASSLRAGSGSYNEQFF,-,TRBV4-2,TRBJ2-1,-
TGTGCCAGCAGCGCCGACGGTAGACTGTTTTTT,CASSADGRLFF,-,TRBV7-9,TRBJ1-4,-
TGTGCCAGCGTCACGTCTGGGACGGAATATGGCTACACCTTC,CASVTSGTEYGYTF,-,TRBV6-1,TRBJ1-2,-
TGTGCCAGCAGCTCTCGACAGGCTCCCACCGGGGAGCTGTTTTTT,CASSSRQAPTGELFF,-,TRBV5-4,TRBJ2-2,-
TGCGCCAGCAGCCAGGACGGCTATGGGGGTATTTCCACTGAAGCTTTCTTT,CASSQDGYGGISTEAFF,-,TRBV4-3,TRBJ1-1,-
TGTGCCAGCAGCTCACTAGCGGGGGGGCCGGAGACCCAGTACTTC,CASSSLAGGPETQYF,TRBD2,TRBV11-2,TRBJ2-5,-
TGCGCCAGCAGCTATGGGACTAGCGGGGCCCACGAGCAGTACTTC,CASSYGTSGAHEQYF,TRBD2,TRBV5-1,TRBJ2-7,-
TGTGCCAGCAGCAGGGGCGATCAGCCCCAGCATTTT,CASSRGDQPQHF,-,TRBV11-1,TRBJ1-5,-
TGTGCCAGTAGTATAGACAGGAGAAATCAGCCCCAGCATTTT,CASSIDRRNQPQHF,-,TRBV19,TRBJ1-5,once
TGTGCCAGCAGCCCGTCGACAGGGAGCTCCTACGAGCAGTACTTC,CASSPSTGSSYEQYF,TRBD1,TRBV7-3,TRBJ2-7,-
TGTGCCAGCTCACGAGCAGGGAGCTCCTACGAGCAGTACTTC,CASSRAGSSYEQYF,-,TRBV7-2,TRBJ2-7,-
TGTGCCAGTAGTAAACCGGCAAAAAAAACAGGGTGGGGCAATCAGCCCCAGCATTTT,CASSKPAKKTGWGNQPQHF,-,TRBV19,TRBJ1-5,-
TGTGCCAGTAGTCCCACTCCCGGACTAGCCGCAAACGAGCAGTACTTC,CASSPTPGLAANEQYF,TRBD2,TRBV19,TRBJ2-7,-
TGTGCCAGCAGCCGGGCCCCGGCCATTCTAGCTTTCTTT,CASSRAPAILAFF,-,TRBV6-6,TRBJ1-1,once
TGTGCCAGTTCTACCTTGGGGGGGAGTGCCTATGGCTACACCTTC,CASSTLGGSAYGYTF,-,TRBV19,TRBJ1-2,-
TGTGCCAGCACCAGACCCGTAGCGGGAGCCTACAATGAGCAGTTCTTC,CASTRPVAGAYNEQFF,TRBD2,TRBV28,TRBJ2-1,-
TGTGCCAGCTCACCCGGGACCGATCCCTCCTACGAGCAGTACTTC,CASSPGTDPSYEQYF,-,TRBV18,TRBJ2-7,-
TGTGCCAGCTCACCACCGATCGGGGAAGGTATGAACACTGAAGCTTTCTTT,CASSPPIGEGMNTEAFF,-,TRBV18,TRBJ1-1,-
TGCGCCAGCAGCCATGTCCGGGACACCTACGAGCAGTACTTC,CASSHVRDTYEQYF,-,TRBV4-1,TRBJ2-7,once
TGTGCCAGCAGCTCCCGAGCGGGTAGTTACAATGAGCAGTTCTTC,CASSSRAGSYNEQFF,-,TRBV7-2,TRBJ2-1,-
TGTGCCAGCAGCGTTGGACAGGGGAACCAAGAGACCCAGTACTTC,CASSVGQGNQETQYF,TRBD1,TRBV11-2,TRBJ2-5,-
TGCGCCAGCAGCCTGGCTAGCGGCCTCCTGGGAGATACGCAGTATTTT,CASSLASGLLGDTQYF,TRBD2,TRBV5-1,TRBJ2-3,-
TGTGCCACCTCCAAAACAGGGAACCACGAGCAGTACTTC,CATSKTGNHEQYF,-,TRBV6-6,TRBJ2-7,-
TGTGCCAGCAGCGCCCGCCGGGTCCCATACGAGCAGTACTTC,CASSARRVPYEQYF,-,TRBV21-1,TRBJ2-7,-
TGTGCCAGCAGTGGGCTGGGGACTAACCCCTACGAGCAGTACTTC,CASSGLGTNPYEQYF,TRBD2,TRBV6-1,TRBJ2-7,-
TGTGCCAGCAGCCCCTCTCCCCCCCGCAGGGTTCGGGACTATGGCTACACCTTC,CASSPSPPRRVRDYGYTF,-,TRBV27,TRBJ1-2,once
TGTGCCAGCAGTGACCCGCTCAGGGTAACCGGGGAGCTGTTTTTT,CASSDPLRVTGELFF,-,TRBV6-4,TRBJ2-2,-
TGTGCCAGCAGCCCCGCCAAAAACATTCAGTACTTC,CASSPAKNIQYF,-,TRBV9,TRBJ2-4,-
TGTGCCAGCAGCTTAGTCGGACAAACGACAAAAAACATTCAGTACTTC,CASSLVGQTTKNIQYF,-,TRBV7-9,TRBJ2-4,-
TGCGCCAGCAGCTCGACAGTCACAGATACGCAGTATTTT,CASSSTVTDTQYF,-,TRBV5-1,TRBJ2-3,-
TGTGCCAGCAGTCGTCTGAGCAATCAGCCCCAGCATTTT,CASSRLSNQPQHF,-,TRBV6-1,TRBJ1-5,-
TGTGCCAGCTCACCAGGACTAGCGGGAGGGCGCACCGGGGAGCTGTTTTTT,CASSPGLAGGRTGELFF,TRBD2,TRBV18,TRBJ2-2,-